One and the same sample provided the 13 T cell receptor beta chains below, sequenced in a study of blood T cells in healthy people across ages. Then a second PCR, running roughly 7 to 12 cycles, was carried out with a sample-barcoded 5' primer and a J-beta primer mix. TCRdb itself ran the 5' RACE reads through MiXCR, one entry per CDR3 protein. The sample holds about 1 million distinct CDR3 sequences, almost 25% seen once. These data were likewise used in another study, on T cells of mothers and their children.

The sample comprised blood. These receptors all stem from a girl aged 2 to 10 in good health.

The chain combines TRBV28 with TRBJ2-4; D is unclear. V lost 4 bases and J lost 7, with 14 bases in between. Germline CDR1 MDHEN, CDR2 SYDVKM. This CDR3 has 14 amino acids. In DNA, the CDR3 is TGTGCCAGCAGTTGGCCCCTCAGGCAGAACATTCAGTACTTC. Encoded protein: CASSWPLRQNIQYF.

This clonotype was counted between two and nine times. V and J are TRBV20-1 and TRBJ2-7, with TRBD2 as a possible D gene (6 bases). Germline CDR1 reads DFQATT; CDR2 reads SNEGSKA (reference sequence). The CDR3 runs to 15 residues. The CDR3 sequence: CSPVQSIAVPYEQYF. In DNA form, the CDR3 reads TGCAGCCCAGTTCAGTCCATAGCGGTTCCCTACGAGCAGTACTTC.

This chain uses TRBV9 with TRBJ1-2, with D maybe TRBD1 (5 bases). The CDR3 consists of 14 residues. Germline-derived CDR1 and CDR2 are SGDLS and YYNGEE. V lost 2 bases to trimming and J lost 5 bases, with 13 bases between them. In DNA, the CDR3 is TGTGCCAGCAGCGTGAACCGGGACGGTTATGGCTACACCTTC. Its translation is CASSVNRDGYGYTF. The full variable domain, rest sourced from reference TRBV9 and TRBJ1-2, is DSGVTQTPKHLITATGQRVTLRCSPRSGDLSVYWYQQSLDQGLQFLIQYYNGEERAKGNILERFSAQQFPDLHSELNLSSLELGDSALYFCASSVNRDGYGYTFGSGTRLTVV.

This clonotype was recorded at least ten times. The gene calls are TRBV5-1 and TRBJ2-5; no clear D gene. Germline V gives CDR1 SGHRS, CDR2 YFSETQ. This CDR3 spans 12 amino acids. Trimming stripped 4 bases from V and 7 bases from J, with 11 bases between. CDR3 protein: CASSLQEGTQYF. DNA for the CDR3: TGCGCCAGCAGCCTCCAAGAAGGGACCCAGTACTTC.

J is TRBJ1-5 and V is TRBV4-1, with 7 nucleotides matching TRBD1. Germline trimming cut 1 base from V and 6 bases from J; bases unmatched to any gene: 9. Germline V gene data show CDR1 as MGHRA and CDR2 as YSYEKL. There are 16 residues in the CDR3. CDR3 nucleotides: TGCGCCAGCAGCCAAGTGAAGAAGGGGGCGGCTCAGCCCCAGCATTTT. It yields the protein CASSQVKKGAAQPQHF.

This clonotype occurred a few times. The J gene is TRBJ1-3, the V gene TRBV12-5; D not certain. Between the trimmed V and J ends, which lost 3 bases and 1 base, there was a span of 10 bases. The CDR3 consists of 15 residues. Germline lookup yields CDR1 LGHNT and CDR2 FRNRAP. The CDR3 is CASGFPQRSGNTIYF. CDR3 coding DNA: TGTGCTAGTGGTTTCCCTCAGAGGTCTGGAAACACCATATATTTT.

About this clonotype itself: No conserved phenylalanine or tryptophan ends this CDR3, so it is likely a read error. V gene TRBV20-1 combines with J gene TRBJ2-1; either TRBD1 or TRBD2 may supply D (5 bases each). The J call may be mistaken, given a closer DNA end match to TRBJ2-7. This CDR3 is 15 amino acids long. From germline, CDR1 is DFQATT and CDR2 SNEGSKA (reference sequence). CDR3 sequence (DNA): TGCAGTGCTAGAACAGGATTGGGGAGCTCCTACGAGCAGTACCTC. Its protein is CSARTGLGSSYEQYL.

This rearrangement joins TRBV11-2 to TRBJ1-2; no firm D call. The CDR3 extends over 13 amino acids. Germline CDR1 is SGHAT and CDR2 is FQNNGV. The V gene lost 5 bases and the J gene lost 3 bases, with 10 bases spanning the gap. CDR3 sequence (DNA): TGTGCCAGCAGCGGGTTCGCGGACTATGGCTACACCTTC. Translation: CASSGFADYGYTF.

This sequence joins TRBV4-3 and TRBJ1-2, with D hard to call. Trimming left V 1 base short and J 7 bases short, with 19 bases between. This CDR3 comprises 16 residues. CDR1 and CDR2 (germline): LGHNA, YSLEER. CDR3 amino acids: CASSQGYREQVGGYTF. In DNA, the CDR3 is TGCGCCAGCAGCCAAGGTTACAGAGAGCAGGTCGGTGGCTACACCTTC.

The rearrangement links TRBV12-3 or TRBV12-4 to TRBJ1-1; D unresolved. This CDR3 is built from 13 residues. The ends were cut back, 2 bases at V and 5 bases at J, with 9 bases in the middle. This CDR3 is CASSLLELTEAFF. Written as DNA, the CDR3 is TGTGCCAGCAGTTTACTAGAGTTAACTGAAGCTTTCTTT.

This clonotype has more than one count but fewer than ten. CDR3 coding DNA: TGCAGCGTCCGAGGCGAGGGGGGAGAGACCCAGTACTTC. It yields the protein CSVRGEGGETQYF. This chain links TRBV29-1 with TRBJ2-5; D is perhaps TRBD1 or TRBD2 (6 bases each). The CDR3 has 13 amino acids. Trimming cost V 6 bases and J 4 bases, with 15 bases left between them. Germline CDR1 and CDR2: SQVTM and ANQGSEA.

In its sample, this clonotype was seen a few times. The rearrangement uses TRBV7-2 and TRBJ1-6; tentative D call: TRBD1 (6 bases). V lost 5 bases and J lost 10, with 21 bases in between. The CDR3 is 16 residues long. The germline V gene encodes CDR1 SGHTA and CDR2 FQGNSA. The CDR3 spells CASSGLTGGGWSPLHF. The CDR3 DNA reads as TGTGCCAGCAGCGGCCTGACGGGGGGCGGATGGTCACCCCTCCACTTT.

The J gene is TRBJ1-1, the V gene TRBV12-3 or TRBV12-4; TRBD1 agrees at 7 bases. J was trimmed by 5 bases and V by 6 bases; bases with no gene match: 9. The CDR3 runs 14 residues. This CDR3 reads CASSLQGLRTEAFF. The CDR3 DNA reads TGTGCCAGCAGCTTACAGGGGTTGCGGACTGAAGCTTTCTTT.